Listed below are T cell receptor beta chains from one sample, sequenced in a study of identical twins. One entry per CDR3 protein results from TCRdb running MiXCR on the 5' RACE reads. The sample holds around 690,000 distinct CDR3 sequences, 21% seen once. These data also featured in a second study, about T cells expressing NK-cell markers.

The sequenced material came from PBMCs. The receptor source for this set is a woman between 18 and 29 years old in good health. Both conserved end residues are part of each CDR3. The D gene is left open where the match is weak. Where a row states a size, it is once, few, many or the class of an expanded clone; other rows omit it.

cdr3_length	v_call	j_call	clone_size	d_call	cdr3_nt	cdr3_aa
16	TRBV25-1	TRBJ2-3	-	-	TGTGCCAGCAGTGAAAGTTGGGGTCGCCACACAGATACGCAGTATTTT	CASSESWGRHTDTQYF
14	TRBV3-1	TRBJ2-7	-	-	TGTGCCAGCAGCCAAAGCGAGCTGTTCTACGAGCAGTACTTC	CASSQSELFYEQYF
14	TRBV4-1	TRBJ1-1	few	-	TGCGCCAGCAGCCAAGATGGATGGGGAGTGAAAGCTTTCTTT	CASSQDGWGVKAFF
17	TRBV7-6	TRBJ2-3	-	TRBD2	TGTGCCAGCAGCCCCAGAGGGCGCGGGGGACTCACAGATACGCAGTATTTT	CASSPRGRGGLTDTQYF
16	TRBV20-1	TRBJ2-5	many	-	TGCAGTGCTAGAGATCCGGCCAGGGGAGACCAAGAGACCCAGTACTTC	CSARDPARGDQETQYF
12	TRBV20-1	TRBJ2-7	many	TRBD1	TGCAGTGCTTCGACAGGGGGCTCCGAGCAGTACTTC	CSASTGGSEQYF
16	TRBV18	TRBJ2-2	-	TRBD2	TGTGCCAGCTCACTGAGGACTAGCGGGGCCACCGGGGAGCTGTTTTTT	CASSLRTSGATGELFF
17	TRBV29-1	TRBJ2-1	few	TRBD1	TGCAGCGTTGAGGAAGGGACAGGAATGATCTCCTACAATGAGCAGTTCTTC	CSVEEGTGMISYNEQFF
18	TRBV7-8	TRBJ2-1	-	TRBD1	TGTGCCAGCAGCTTATTAAGTACCGGGACAGGGGGCAAGTATGAGCAGTTCTTC	CASSLLSTGTGGKYEQFF
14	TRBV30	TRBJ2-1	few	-	TGTGCCTGGATTGCCCCTCAAGGCTACAATGAGCAGTTCTTC	CAWIAPQGYNEQFF